The 27 T cell receptor beta chains given below trace back to one sample, sequenced in a study of shared T cell receptors in the human thymus. Clones were read by immunoSEQ multiplex PCR, and TCRdb kept only the in-frame ones, dropping some. The table includes about 380,000 clones, 85% to 95% detected once. Material for sequencing was thymocytes. The receptors here all came from a human donor.

The CDR3: CASSFLTDNANTGELFF. The DNA of the CDR3 is TGTGCCAGCAGCTTTCTGACCGATAACGCGAACACCGGGGAGCTGTTTTTT. V and J are TRBV5-6 and TRBJ2-2; D is unresolved. The CDR3 is made up of 17 amino acids. Trimming left V 2 bases short and J 0 bases short, with 14 bases between. Germline CDR1 and CDR2: SGHDT and YYEEEE.

This chain uses TRBV7-2 with TRBJ2-5, with 9 bases matching TRBD1. Trimming cost V 1 base and J 5 bases; bases outside gene matches: 17. In germline, CDR1 is SGHTA, CDR2 FQGNSA. The CDR3 totals 19 residues. CDR3 nucleotides: TGTGCCAGCAGCTTAGTGGGACAGGGTAAAGGCGGGAGAGGTGAGACCCAGTACTTC. It yields the protein CASSLVGQGKGGRGETQYF.

This chain links TRBV7-9 with TRBJ2-7; no clear D. This CDR3 contains 14 residues. The germline V gene encodes CDR1 SEHNR and CDR2 FQNEAQ (reference sequence). Trimming shortened V by 2 bases and J by 2 bases, and 10 bases separated the two germline ends. The CDR3 coding sequence is TGTGCCAGCAGCTTAAATGGGCAGGCCTACGAGCAGTACTTC. Protein sequence: CASSLNGQAYEQYF. Using reference TRBV7-9 and TRBJ2-7 for the parts outside the CDR3, the full variable domain is DTGVSQNPRHKITKRGQNVTFRCDPISEHNRLYWYRQTLGQGPEFLTYFQNEAQLEKSRLLSDRFSAERPKGSFSTLEIQRTEQGDSAMYLCASSLNGQAYEQYFGPGTRLTVT.

This sequence joins TRBV9 and TRBJ1-2, with 8 bases that match TRBD1. There are 17 residues in the CDR3. The V gene's germline CDR1 is SGDLS and CDR2 YYNGEE. Germline trimming cut 0 bases from V and 0 bases from J; bases unmatched to any gene: 7. The CDR3 nucleotides read TGTGCCAGCAGCGTAGGGGGACAGGTCCCTGCTAACTATGGCTACACCTTC. Residues: CASSVGGQVPANYGYTF.

The genes are TRBV4-2 and TRBJ1-5; no definite D call. V lost 0 bases to trimming and J lost 0 bases, with 18 bases between them. The CDR3 spans 19 residues. CDR1 is LGHNA and CDR2 is YNFKEQ in the germline V gene. In nucleotides, the CDR3 is TGTGCCAGCAGCCAAGAGGACCGATCCGCCGCTTATAGCAATCAGCCCCAGCATTTT. This codes for CASSQEDRSAAYSNQPQHF.

This sequence joins TRBV4-3 and TRBJ2-7; D possibly matches TRBD1 or TRBD2 (6 bases each). Trimming left V 0 bases short and J 4 bases short, with 25 bases between. Germline V CDR1 and CDR2: LGHNA, YSLEER. This CDR3 has 19 residues. The DNA for the CDR3 is TGCGCCAGCAGCCAAGATACTAGGGGGTTGGGGACTTTCGCGTACGAGCAGTACTTC. The encoded protein is CASSQDTRGLGTFAYEQYF.

The J gene is TRBJ1-1, the V gene TRBV7-3; TRBD1 might be the D (6 bases). The V end was cut by 5 bases, the J end by 4 bases, with 11 bases between. Germline V gene lookup returns CDR1 SGHTA and CDR2 FQGTGA. CDR3 length equals 13 residues. The CDR3 here is CASSPGAPTEAFF. The CDR3 DNA sequence: TGTGCCAGCAGCCCAGGGGCGCCCACTGAAGCTTTCTTT.

This clone was picked up one time. This sequence joins TRBV4-1 and TRBJ2-1; 9 bases agree with TRBD1. Germline V gives CDR1 MGHRA, CDR2 YSYEKL. The CDR3 is made up of 18 amino acids. V lost 3 bases to trimming and J lost 3 bases; unmatched junction nucleotides: 12. This chain's CDR3 is CASSHPRNRGQGYNEQFF. CDR3 sequence (DNA): TGCGCCAGCAGCCATCCCCGTAACAGGGGGCAGGGCTACAATGAGCAGTTCTTC.

V gene TRBV5-5 combines with J gene TRBJ1-5; 9 bases agree with TRBD1. V was pared by 0 bases and J by 3 bases, with 1 base of the junction left unmatched. Germline V gene sequence: CDR1 SGHKS, CDR2 YYEKEE (reference sequence). This CDR3 is built from 15 residues. The CDR3 loop is CASSLGTGDNQPQHF. The CDR3, as DNA: TGTGCCAGCAGCTTGGGGACAGGGGACAATCAGCCCCAGCATTTT.

This clone has just one count. At one boundary the junction diverges from the germline segment, which might be a read error. The chain employs TRBV9 and TRBJ2-2, with TRBD2 matching 10 bases. Germline V gives CDR1 SGDLS, CDR2 YYNGEE. This CDR3 comprises 17 residues. The CDR3 bases are TGTGCCAGCAGTACTACTAGCGGGGACCCCAAGACCGAGGAGCTGTTTTTT. This translates into CASSTTSGDPKTEELFF.

The chain employs TRBV7-6 and TRBJ2-7; TRBD2 matches at 7 bases. This CDR3 spans 15 amino acids. CDR1 and CDR2 from the germline V gene are SGHVS and FNYEAQ. J was trimmed by 4 bases and V by 1 base; bases with no gene match: 7. The CDR3 nucleotides read TGTGCCAGCAGCTTAGGGGGGGGAACCCTTTACGAGCAGTACTTC. This codes for CASSLGGGTLYEQYF.

The chain has TRBV18 and TRBJ2-4; D remains unclear. From germline, CDR1 is KGHSH and CDR2 LQKENI. Trimming pared 8 bases from V and 0 bases from J, leaving 5 bases between. This CDR3 has 12 residues. CDR3 bases: TGTGCCAGCGGATTAGCCAAAAACATTCAGTACTTC. Translating gives CASGLAKNIQYF.

The rearrangement links TRBV4-1 to TRBJ2-1; 7 nucleotides match TRBD2. V dropped 2 bases and J dropped 4; count of bases not matched to a gene: 11. CDR3 length equals 17 residues. The germline V gene has CDR1 MGHRA and CDR2 YSYEKL. Here the CDR3 reads CASSQKAGVFIYNEQFF. In DNA form, the CDR3 reads TGCGCCAGCAGCCAAAAGGCGGGGGTGTTTATTTACAATGAGCAGTTCTTC.

The chain uses TRBV7-3 and TRBJ2-1; TRBD2 matches 9 bases. The J segment lost 8 bases and the V segment lost 5 bases, leaving 10 bases of the junction unmatched. Germline CDR1 reads SGHTA; CDR2 reads FQGTGA. The CDR3 totals 15 residues. CDR3 residues: CASSPPSGITDEQFF. The CDR3 nucleotides are TGTGCCAGCAGCCCACCTAGCGGGATTACAGATGAGCAGTTCTTC.

This rearrangement joins TRBV6-1 to TRBJ2-7, with 8 bases identical to TRBD1. In germline, CDR1 is MNHNS, CDR2 SASEGT. The CDR3 is made up of 13 amino acids. Trimming removed 4 bases from V and 3 bases from J; junction bases left unmatched: 2. CDR3 DNA: TGTGCCAGCAGTGGGGACAGGCACTACGAGCAGTACTTC. It translates to CASSGDRHYEQYF.

J is TRBJ1-4 and V is TRBV25-1; TRBD1 aligns across 8 bases. CDR3 length: 15 residues. V lost 4 bases to trimming and J lost 8 bases; unmatched junction nucleotides: 9. CDR1 and CDR2 from the germline V gene are MGHDK and SYGVNS. The CDR3 nucleotides are TGTGCCAGCAGTGGCCAGGGGGCGGGTGAAGAAAAACTGTTTTTT. The encoded protein is CASSGQGAGEEKLFF. Combining the CDR3 with reference TRBV25-1 and TRBJ1-4 gives the whole variable domain EADIYQTPRYLVIGTGKKITLECSQTMGHDKMYWYQQDPGMELHLIHYSYGVNSTEKGDLSSESTVSRIRTEHFPLTLESARPSHTSQYLCASSGQGAGEEKLFFGSGTQLSVL.

This clone showed up just once. The chain uses TRBV19 and TRBJ2-7, with TRBD1 matching over 10 bases. The CDR3 is made up of 15 amino acids. Germline CDR1 reads LNHDA; CDR2 reads SQIVND (reference sequence). The V gene end was trimmed by 2 bases and the J gene end by 6 bases; junction bases not matched to a gene: 7. CDR3: CASSIPGQGRGEQYF. The CDR3 DNA follows: TGTGCCAGTAGTATACCGGGACAGGGGAGAGGCGAGCAGTACTTC. The full variable domain, rest sourced from reference TRBV19 and TRBJ2-7, is DGGITQSPKYLFRKEGQNVTLSCEQNLNHDAMYWYRQDPGQGLRLIYYSQIVNDFQKGDIAEGYSVSREKKESFPLTVTSAQKNPTAFYLCASSIPGQGRGEQYFGPGTRLTVT.

J is TRBJ2-7 and V is TRBV11-2, with TRBD2 as a possible D gene (6 bases). The CDR3 length is 15 residues. Germline V gene data show CDR1 as SGHAT and CDR2 as FQNNGV. V lost 4 bases, J lost 2 bases, and 15 bases lay in between. In nucleotides, the CDR3 is TGTGCCAGCAGCTGCCTCGGGAGTAGGGCCTACGAGCAGTACTTC. It yields the protein CASSCLGSRAYEQYF.

The chain uses TRBV7-6 and TRBJ1-1, with D tentatively TRBD1 (5 bases). Trimming pared 3 bases from V and 6 bases from J, leaving 20 bases between. Germline assignment: CDR1 SGHVS and CDR2 FNYEAQ. The CDR3 loop spans 16 amino acids. The CDR3 sequence: CASSFHAGVRGPEAFF. The CDR3, as DNA: TGTGCCAGCAGCTTCCACGCCGGGGTGAGGGGCCCTGAAGCTTTCTTT.

V usage is TRBV28 and J usage is TRBJ2-7, with a possible D match to TRBD2 (6 bases). Trimming took off 5 bases at V and 2 bases at J, with 13 bases between the two ends. Germline V gene data show CDR1 as MDHEN and CDR2 as SYDVKM. The CDR3 is 14 residues long. The CDR3 protein is CASSPGLRTYEQYF. CDR3 nucleotide sequence: TGTGCCAGCAGTCCAGGACTAAGAACCTACGAGCAGTACTTC. The full variable domain, rest sourced from reference TRBV28 and TRBJ2-7, is DVKVTQSSRYLVKRTGEKVFLECVQDMDHENMFWYRQDPGLGLRLIYFSYDVKMKEKGDIPEGYSVSREKKERFSLILESASTNQTSMYLCASSPGLRTYEQYFGPGTRLTVT.

The rearrangement links TRBV4-1 to TRBJ2-5; tentatively, D is TRBD2 (5 bases). In germline, CDR1 is MGHRA, CDR2 YSYEKL. The CDR3 extends over 15 amino acids. Trimming cost V 1 base and J 5 bases, with 14 bases left between them. CDR3 sequence reads: CASSQAPPWEETQYF. In nucleotides, the CDR3 is TGCGCCAGCAGCCAAGCTCCGCCGTGGGAGGAGACCCAGTACTTC.

The CDR3 sequence: CASSIRTSGNHEQYF. DNA for the CDR3: TGTGCCAGCAGTATACGGACTAGCGGGAACCACGAGCAGTACTTC. The J gene is TRBJ2-7, the V gene TRBV25-1; 12 positions agree with TRBD2. Trimming cost V 5 bases and J 5 bases; bases outside gene matches: 7. Germline values: CDR1 MGHDK, CDR2 SYGVNS. The CDR3 runs to 15 residues.

The chain combines TRBV29-1 with TRBJ2-6, with 11 bases that match TRBD1. CDR1 SQVTM and CDR2 ANQGSEA come from the germline V gene. The CDR3 has 16 amino acids. The ends lost 6 bases at V and 0 bases at J; junction bases unmatched: 4. The CDR3 region is CSVGTGGSSGANVLTF. CDR3 nucleotide sequence: TGCAGCGTCGGGACAGGGGGAAGCTCTGGGGCCAACGTCCTGACTTTC.

V usage is TRBV28 and J usage is TRBJ2-7; possibly TRBD1 or TRBD2 for D (5 bases each). CDR3 size: 13 residues. V gave up 6 bases and J gave up 6 bases, with 15 bases separating them. Looked up from germline, CDR1 is MDHEN and CDR2 is SYDVKM. CDR3 sequence reads: CASSTSSGSEQYF. CDR3 nucleotide sequence: TGTGCCAGCAGCACCTCCTCAGGGAGCGAGCAGTACTTC.

V usage is TRBV19 and J usage is TRBJ1-5, with unresolved D. The CDR3 has 19 amino acids. Trimming cost V 9 bases and J 1 base, with 28 bases left between them. CDR1 is LNHDA, CDR2 SQIVND, per germline (reference sequence). CDR3 nucleotide sequence: TGTGCCAGCATGTACGGGAACGTCCGGGAACCACCGAGCAATCAGCCCCAGCATTTT. As protein: CASMYGNVREPPSNQPQHF.

The rearrangement joins TRBV5-1 to TRBJ2-1, with 12 bases matching TRBD1. Unmatched junction bases numbered 18, after V lost 0 bases and J lost 5 bases. CDR1 and CDR2 (germline): SGHRS, YFSETQ. CDR3 size: 21 residues. This CDR3 is CASSLGLWDRGLTGVNNEQFF. The CDR3 DNA sequence: TGCGCCAGCAGCTTGGGTTTATGGGACAGGGGGCTTACAGGGGTAAACAATGAGCAGTTCTTC.

The J gene is TRBJ1-5, the V gene TRBV28, with 7 positions matching TRBD1. There are 16 residues in the CDR3. From germline, CDR1 is MDHEN and CDR2 SYDVKM. Trimming took 6 bases from V and 5 from J; bases not matched to a gene: 13. Written as DNA, the CDR3 is TGTGCCAGCAGCCCAATCTTCGACAGGGAGCATCAGCCCCAGCATTTT. Translation: CASSPIFDREHQPQHF.